Shown below are 19 T cell receptor beta chains from a single sample sequenced in a study of metastatic and nonmetastatic thyroid tumors. Patients underwent thyroid surgery, and none had received any treatment before it. TCRdb re-clonotyped the PCR reads through MiXCR. The sample holds about 12,000 clones, under 25% seen once. Material for sequencing was blood. These receptors all come from a male donor with papillary thyroid cancer or a benign thyroid nodule (not recorded which). Some clones in this sample may be carry-over from other donors' samples.

This sequence joins TRBV20-1 and TRBJ2-3; 7 nucleotides agree with TRBD2. Looked up from germline, CDR1 is DFQATT and CDR2 is SNEGSKA (reference sequence). The V segment lost 5 bases and the J segment 0 bases; nucleotides outside the gene matches: 2. This CDR3 has 13 residues. The CDR3 region is CSAEAGSTDTQYF. For the CDR3, the DNA is TGCAGTGCTGAAGCGGGAAGCACAGATACGCAGTATTTT.

There are a few counts of this clone. The chain links TRBV5-6 to TRBJ2-7, with TRBD2 matching 7 bases. Germline lookup yields CDR1 SGHDT and CDR2 YYEEEE. Trimming at V came to 4 bases and at J to 4 bases, leaving 14 bases not matched to a gene. The length of the CDR3 is 16 residues. CDR3 DNA sequence: TGTGCCAGCAGCCCCACCCCCGGGACTACTAGTTACGAGCAGTACTTC. This translates into CASSPTPGTTSYEQYF.

This clone counts as medium-sized (0.01 to 0.1%). This rearrangement joins TRBV27 to TRBJ2-7; TRBD1 matches 8 bases. The V and J ends lost 7 bases and 4 bases, in that order; junction bases with no gene match: 12. The CDR3 totals 15 residues. Germline V lookup: CDR1 MNHEY, CDR2 SMNVEV (reference sequence). CDR3 residues: CASTQGTGGNYEQYF. Here the CDR3 DNA reads TGTGCCAGCACCCAGGGAACAGGGGGGAATTACGAGCAGTACTTC.

This clone was found a few times. The chain carries TRBV6-1 and TRBJ1-1; possibly TRBD1 for D (5 bases). Per the germline V gene, CDR1 is MNHNS and CDR2 is SASEGT. The CDR3 loop spans 12 amino acids. V lost 10 bases, J lost 0 bases, and 9 bases lay in between. CDR3 nucleotide sequence: TGTGCCACGGGACGGATGAACACTGAAGCTTTCTTT. Protein sequence: CATGRMNTEAFF.

This clone is deemed medium-sized (0.01 to 0.1%). V and J are TRBV5-1 and TRBJ2-6, with TRBD1 identical over 8 bases. The V gene's germline CDR1 is SGHRS and CDR2 YFSETQ. The CDR3 runs 18 residues. V lost 0 bases, J lost 2 bases, and 7 bases stayed unmatched. The CDR3 coding sequence is TGCGCCAGCAGCTTGGAAGGGACAGGAGCTGCTGGGGCCAACGTCCTGACTTTC. This codes for CASSLEGTGAAGANVLTF. Using reference TRBV5-1 and TRBJ2-6 for the parts outside the CDR3, the full variable domain is KAGVTQTPRYLIKTRGQQVTLSCSPISGHRSVSWYQQTPGQGLQFLFEYFSETQRNKGNFPGRFSGRQFSNSRSEMNVSTLELGDSALYLCASSLEGTGAAGANVLTFGAGSRLTVL.

This clone was recorded many times. The chain combines TRBV9 with TRBJ1-1, with TRBD1 identical over 9 bases. Germline trimming cut 1 base from V and 5 bases from J; bases unmatched to any gene: 9. The CDR3 is 16 residues long. The germline V gene has CDR1 SGDLS and CDR2 YYNGEE. The CDR3 coding sequence is TGTGCCAGCAGCGTATCAGCAGACAGGGGGTCGACTGAAGCTTTCTTT. Protein: CASSVSADRGSTEAFF.

The chain carries TRBV5-1 and TRBJ2-7; no reliable D call. Trimming removed 2 bases from V and 0 bases from J, with 9 bases in between. CDR1 is SGHRS and CDR2 is YFSETQ in the germline V gene. The CDR3 totals 14 residues. CDR3 sequence (DNA): TGCGCCAGCAGCTTACTCGCCGACTCCTACGAGCAGTACTTC. Encoded protein: CASSLLADSYEQYF.

This clone was seen ten or more times. V is TRBV18 and J is TRBJ2-1; possibly TRBD1 or TRBD2 for D (5 bases each). Per the germline V gene, CDR1 is KGHSH and CDR2 is LQKENI. The ends were cut back, 4 bases at V and 2 bases at J, with 9 bases in the middle. The CDR3 runs to 14 residues. DNA of the CDR3: TGTGCCAGCTCACGTGGGACGGCCTACAATGAGCAGTTCTTC. It specifies CASSRGTAYNEQFF.

The V and J genes are TRBV6-1 and TRBJ1-1, with a possible D match to TRBD1 (6 bases). This CDR3 is built from 13 residues. Germline V gene data show CDR1 as MNHNS and CDR2 as SASEGT. Trimming took off 8 bases at V and 4 bases at J, with 14 bases between the two ends. The CDR3 DNA is TGTGCCAGCGAGAGTACAGGGACCACTGAAGCTTTCTTT. It codes for CASESTGTTEAFF.

This clone has a handful of counts. The chain uses TRBV6-2 or TRBV6-3 and TRBJ2-7; 8 bases are a match to TRBD1. Germline V lookup: CDR1 MNHEY, CDR2 SVGEGT. The CDR3 extends over 15 amino acids. V shed 6 bases, J shed 0 bases, and the junction held 7 bases outside the gene matches. The CDR3 DNA reads TGTGCCAGCAGCAAACGACAGGGGCCCTCCTACGAGCAGTACTTC. Encoded protein: CASSKRQGPSYEQYF.

The chain is built from TRBV28 and TRBJ1-2, with TRBD1 identical over 7 bases. Germline V gene data show CDR1 as MDHEN and CDR2 as SYDVKM. Germline trimming cut 5 bases from V and 2 bases from J; bases unmatched to any gene: 14. CDR3 length: 17 residues. CDR3 in amino acids: CASSLSWLDRRNYGYTF. CDR3 nucleotides: TGTGCCAGCAGTCTCTCGTGGCTGGACAGGCGAAACTATGGCTACACCTTC.

This clone has a handful of counts. V usage is TRBV28 and J usage is TRBJ2-7; 12 bases are shared with TRBD2. Trimming cost V 3 bases and J 3 bases; bases outside gene matches: 6. Germline CDR1 MDHEN, CDR2 SYDVKM. This CDR3 spans 16 amino acids. This CDR3 reads CASSFRTSGAHYEQYF. The CDR3 DNA reads as TGTGCCAGCAGTTTCCGGACTAGCGGGGCCCACTACGAGCAGTACTTC.

This chain links TRBV7-3 with TRBJ2-3; a weak D match, TRBD2 (5 bases). Trimming took off 4 bases at V and 5 bases at J, with 19 bases between the two ends. The CDR3 spans 16 residues. Germline lookup yields CDR1 SGHTA and CDR2 FQGTGA. CDR3 in DNA: TGTGCCAGCAGCTCCCAGCCGTCCGGGAATGGAGATACGCAGTATTTT. It encodes CASSSQPSGNGDTQYF. Filled out from reference TRBV7-3 and TRBJ2-3, the complete variable domain reads GAGVSQTPSNKVTEKGKYVELRCDPISGHTALYWYRQSLGQGPEFLIYFQGTGAADDSGLPNDRFFAVRPEGSVSTLKIQRTERGDSAVYLCASSSQPSGNGDTQYFGPGTRLTVL.

This clone was counted many times. The chain combines TRBV11-2 with TRBJ1-5; D remains ambiguous. The CDR3 sequence is 13 residues long. CDR1 and CDR2 (germline): SGHAT, FQNNGV. V lost 5 bases and J 6 bases, leaving 11 bases between the germline ends. The CDR3 spells CASSLSLRQPQHF. The CDR3 nucleotides read TGTGCCAGCAGCCTTAGCTTGCGTCAGCCCCAGCATTTT.

This clone turned up a few times. The chain joins TRBV27 to TRBJ2-1; a weak D match, TRBD1 (6 bases). V shed 5 bases and J shed 6 bases, with 17 bases lying between them. The CDR3 is 15 residues long. Germline V CDR1 and CDR2: MNHEY, SMNVEV (reference sequence). The CDR3 loop reads CASSREGVGFNEQFF. DNA for the CDR3: TGTGCCAGCAGTAGAGAGGGGGTGGGATTCAATGAGCAGTTCTTC.

The rearrangement joins TRBV30 to TRBJ2-7, with 7 bases lining up with TRBD1. Per germline, CDR1 GTSNPN and CDR2 SVGIG (reference sequence). The CDR3 consists of 13 residues. Trimming took 0 bases from V and 9 from J; bases not matched to a gene: 8. The CDR3 nucleotides read TGTGCCTGGAGTGTACAAGGGGGCACAGGGCAGTACTTC. It is translated as CAWSVQGGTGQYF.

The gene calls are TRBV20-1 and TRBJ2-7; 8 bases line up with TRBD1. Germline V CDR1 and CDR2: DFQATT, SNEGSKA (reference sequence). The V and J ends lost 3 bases and 2 bases, in that order; junction bases with no gene match: 9. The CDR3 contains 15 residues. CDR3 sequence reads: CSASIPGQEPYEQYF. The DNA for the CDR3 is TGCAGTGCTAGCATTCCGGGACAGGAGCCCTACGAGCAGTACTTC.

This clone has more than one count but fewer than ten. CDR3 loop: CASRGDTGNSPLHF. Here the CDR3 DNA reads TGTGCCAGCAGGGGGGACACAGGGAATTCACCCCTCCACTTT. This chain joins TRBV6-1 and TRBJ1-6; D is perhaps TRBD1 (6 bases). Germline CDR1 reads MNHNS; CDR2 reads SASEGT. Trimming shortened V by 6 bases and J by 7 bases, and 13 bases separated the two germline ends. The CDR3 is 14 amino acids.

This clone has at least ten counts. V usage is TRBV4-1 and J usage is TRBJ2-1; 13 bases align to TRBD2. The germline V gene encodes CDR1 MGHRA and CDR2 YSYEKL. V dropped 4 bases and J dropped 8; count of bases not matched to a gene: 5. CDR3 length equals 15 residues. The CDR3 sequence: CASSRGLAGSDEQFF. CDR3 sequence (DNA): TGCGCCAGCAGCCGGGGACTAGCGGGATCCGATGAGCAGTTCTTC.